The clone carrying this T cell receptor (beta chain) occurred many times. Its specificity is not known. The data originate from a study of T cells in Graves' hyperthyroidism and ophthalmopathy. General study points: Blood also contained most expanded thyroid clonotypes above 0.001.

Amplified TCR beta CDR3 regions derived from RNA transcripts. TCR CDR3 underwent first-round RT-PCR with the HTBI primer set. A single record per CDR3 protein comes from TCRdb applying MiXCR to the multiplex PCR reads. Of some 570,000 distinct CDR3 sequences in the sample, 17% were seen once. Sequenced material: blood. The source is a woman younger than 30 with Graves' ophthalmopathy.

CDR3 DNA sequence: TGCGCCAGCAGCTTGGCCAGGGGGGCCTACAATGAGCAGTTCTTC. Translating gives CASSLARGAYNEQFF. The chain joins TRBV5-1 to TRBJ2-1; maybe TRBD1 (7 bases). The germline CDR1 and CDR2 sequences are SGHRS and YFSETQ. Trimming cost V 0 bases and J 2 bases, with 9 bases left between them. The CDR3 loop spans 15 amino acids.